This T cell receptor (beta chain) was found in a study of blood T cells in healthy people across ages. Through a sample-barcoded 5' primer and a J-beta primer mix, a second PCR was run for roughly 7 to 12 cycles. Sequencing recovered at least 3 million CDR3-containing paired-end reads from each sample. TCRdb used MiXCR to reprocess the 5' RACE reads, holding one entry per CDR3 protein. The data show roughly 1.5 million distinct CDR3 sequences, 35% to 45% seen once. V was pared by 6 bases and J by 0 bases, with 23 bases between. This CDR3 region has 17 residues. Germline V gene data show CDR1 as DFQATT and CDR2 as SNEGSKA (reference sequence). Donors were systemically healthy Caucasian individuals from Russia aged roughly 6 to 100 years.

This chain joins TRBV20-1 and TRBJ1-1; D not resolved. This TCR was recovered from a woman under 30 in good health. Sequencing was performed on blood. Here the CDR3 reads CSAQRGRGRTMNTEAFF. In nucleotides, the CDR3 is TGCAGTGCCCAACGAGGTAGAGGGAGAACCATGAACACTGAAGCTTTCTTT.